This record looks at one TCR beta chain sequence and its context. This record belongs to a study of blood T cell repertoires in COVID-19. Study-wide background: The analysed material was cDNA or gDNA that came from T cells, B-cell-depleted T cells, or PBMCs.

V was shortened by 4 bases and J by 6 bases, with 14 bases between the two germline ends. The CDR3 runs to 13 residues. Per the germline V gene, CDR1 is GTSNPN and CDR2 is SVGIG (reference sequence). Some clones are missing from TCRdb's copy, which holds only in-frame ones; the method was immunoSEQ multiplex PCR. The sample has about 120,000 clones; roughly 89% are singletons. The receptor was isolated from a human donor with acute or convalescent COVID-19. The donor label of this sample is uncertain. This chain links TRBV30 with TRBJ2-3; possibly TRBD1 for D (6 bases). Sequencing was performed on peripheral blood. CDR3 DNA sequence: TGTGCCTGGACCCCCCTGGGGGCGGATACGCAGTATTTT. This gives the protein CAWTPLGADTQYF. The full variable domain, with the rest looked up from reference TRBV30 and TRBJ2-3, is SQTIHQWPATLVQPVGSPLSLECTVEGTSNPNLYWYRQAAGRGLQLLFYSVGIGQISSEVPQNLSASRPQDRQFILSSKKLLLSDSGFYLCAWTPLGADTQYFGPGTRLTVL.